Listed below are T cell receptor beta chains from one sample, sequenced in a study of blood T cell repertoires in COVID-19. Generated by immunoSEQ multiplex PCR, the TCRdb table keeps only in-frame clones and is missing some. Of roughly 81,000 clones listed, about 87% were seen once; the top ten hold roughly 5.1%. Sequencing was carried out using peripheral blood. The receptor source for this set is a man aged 35-49 years with acute or convalescent COVID-19. CDR3s include the opening cysteine and the closing phenylalanine or tryptophan. The D gene is left open where the match is weak. Expanded clones are given a class, and other clones once, few, many or no size at all.

D gene: -
J gene: TRBJ1-1
V gene: TRBV2
clone size: many
CDR3 protein: CAGREAFF
CDR3 DNA: TGTGCCGGAAGGGAGGCTTTCTTT

D gene: TRBD1
J gene: TRBJ1-2
V gene: TRBV18
clone size: -
CDR3 protein: CASSSDRVAYGYTF
CDR3 DNA: TGTGCCAGCTCATCGGACAGGGTCGCCTATGGCTACACCTTC

D gene: TRBD1
J gene: TRBJ2-7
V gene: TRBV14
clone size: -
CDR3 protein: CASSQDPRDRGYYEQYF
CDR3 DNA: TGTGCCAGCAGCCAAGATCCCCGGGACAGGGGCTACTACGAGCAGTACTTC

D gene: -
J gene: TRBJ1-2
V gene: TRBV7-3
clone size: -
CDR3 protein: CASSLKAGENYGYTF
CDR3 DNA: TGTGCCAGCAGCTTAAAAGCAGGGGAAAACTATGGCTACACCTTC

D gene: TRBD1
J gene: TRBJ2-1
V gene: TRBV6-5
clone size: few
CDR3 protein: CASSNRGSYNEQFF
CDR3 DNA: TGTGCCAGCAGTAACAGGGGGTCCTACAATGAGCAGTTCTTC

D gene: -
J gene: TRBJ2-2
V gene: TRBV7-7
clone size: -
CDR3 protein: CASSPRQFTGELFF
CDR3 DNA: TGTGCCAGCAGCCCTAGACAGTTCACCGGGGAGCTGTTTTTT

D gene: TRBD2
J gene: TRBJ2-7
V gene: TRBV6-5
clone size: -
CDR3 protein: CASRRTSGGLYEQYF
CDR3 DNA: TGTGCCAGCAGACGGACTAGCGGGGGCCTCTACGAGCAGTACTTC

D gene: TRBD1
J gene: TRBJ1-1
V gene: TRBV5-4
clone size: -
CDR3 protein: CASSAYAWTGNTEAFF
CDR3 DNA: TGTGCCAGCAGCGCATACGCCTGGACAGGGAACACTGAAGCTTTCTTT

D gene: TRBD1
J gene: TRBJ2-1
V gene: TRBV18
clone size: -
CDR3 protein: CASSPGQGRVEQFF
CDR3 DNA: TGTGCCAGCTCACCAGGACAGGGACGGGTTGAGCAGTTCTTC

D gene: TRBD2
J gene: TRBJ2-1
V gene: TRBV7-9
clone size: -
CDR3 protein: CASISPGAGGRDRYNEQFF
CDR3 DNA: TGTGCCAGCATCTCTCCCGGCGCGGGAGGACGAGACCGGTACAATGAGCAGTTCTTC